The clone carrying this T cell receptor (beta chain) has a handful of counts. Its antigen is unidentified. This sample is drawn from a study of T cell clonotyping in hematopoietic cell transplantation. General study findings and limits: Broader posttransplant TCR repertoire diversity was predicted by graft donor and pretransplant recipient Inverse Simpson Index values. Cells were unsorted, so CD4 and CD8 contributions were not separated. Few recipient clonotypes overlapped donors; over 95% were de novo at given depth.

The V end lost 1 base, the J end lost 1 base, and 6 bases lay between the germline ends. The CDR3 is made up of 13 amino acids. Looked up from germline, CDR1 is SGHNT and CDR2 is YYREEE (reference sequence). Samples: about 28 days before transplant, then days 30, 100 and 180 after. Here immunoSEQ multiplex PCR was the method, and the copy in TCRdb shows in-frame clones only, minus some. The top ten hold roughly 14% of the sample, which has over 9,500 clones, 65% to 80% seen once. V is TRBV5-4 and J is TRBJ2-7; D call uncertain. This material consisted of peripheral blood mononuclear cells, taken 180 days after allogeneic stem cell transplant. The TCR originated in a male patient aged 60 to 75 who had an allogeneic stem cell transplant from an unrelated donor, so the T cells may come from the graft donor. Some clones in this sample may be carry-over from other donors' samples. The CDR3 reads CASSLTASYEQYF. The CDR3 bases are TGTGCCAGCAGCTTGACGGCTTCCTACGAGCAGTACTTC.